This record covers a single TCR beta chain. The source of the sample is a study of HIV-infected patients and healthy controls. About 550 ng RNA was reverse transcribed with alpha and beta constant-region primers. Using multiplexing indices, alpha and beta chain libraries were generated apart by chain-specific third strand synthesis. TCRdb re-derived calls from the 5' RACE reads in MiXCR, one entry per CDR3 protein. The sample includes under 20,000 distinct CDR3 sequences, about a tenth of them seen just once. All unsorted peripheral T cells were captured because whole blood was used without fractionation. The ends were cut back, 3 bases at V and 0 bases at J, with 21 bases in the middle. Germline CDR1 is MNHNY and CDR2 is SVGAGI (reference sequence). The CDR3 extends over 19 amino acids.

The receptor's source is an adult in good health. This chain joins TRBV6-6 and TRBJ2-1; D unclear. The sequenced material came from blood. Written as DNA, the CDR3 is TGTGCCAGCAGTTATCCCTTCCCGGAGCGAACCAGCTCCTACAATGAGCAGTTCTTC. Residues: CASSYPFPERTSSYNEQFF.